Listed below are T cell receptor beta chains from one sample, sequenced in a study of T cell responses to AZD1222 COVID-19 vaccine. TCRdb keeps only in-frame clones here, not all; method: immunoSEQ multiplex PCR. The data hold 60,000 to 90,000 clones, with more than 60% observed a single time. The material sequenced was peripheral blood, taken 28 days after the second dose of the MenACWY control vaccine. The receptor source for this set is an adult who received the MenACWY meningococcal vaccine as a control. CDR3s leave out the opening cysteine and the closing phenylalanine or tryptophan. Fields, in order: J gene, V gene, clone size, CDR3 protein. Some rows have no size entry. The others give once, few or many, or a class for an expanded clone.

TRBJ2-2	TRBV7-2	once	ASSLTGDTGELF
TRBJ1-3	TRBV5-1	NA	ASSLSTGAIAGNTIY
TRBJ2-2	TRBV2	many	ASSEGSFGTGELF
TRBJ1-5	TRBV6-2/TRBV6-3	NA	ASSYSAIEQPQH
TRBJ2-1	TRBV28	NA	ASSRPLAGEHGSYNEQF
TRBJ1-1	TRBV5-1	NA	ASRPGGSDTEAF
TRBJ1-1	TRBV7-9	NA	ASSRTALNTEAF
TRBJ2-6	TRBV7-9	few	ASSLIGANVLT
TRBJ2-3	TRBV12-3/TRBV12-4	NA	ASTLPQGDTQY
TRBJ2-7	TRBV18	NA	ASSTALREDEQY
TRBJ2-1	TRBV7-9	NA	ASSVSGRPHQF
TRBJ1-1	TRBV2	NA	ASSGDRVEAF
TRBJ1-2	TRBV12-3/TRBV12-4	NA	ASSSDSGYGYT
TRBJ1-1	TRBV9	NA	ASSARDSRNTEAF
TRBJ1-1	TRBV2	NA	ASNSGRVGEAF
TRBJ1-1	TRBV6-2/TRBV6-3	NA	ASSSGGGRNTEAF
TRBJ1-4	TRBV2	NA	ASRTGKEEKLF
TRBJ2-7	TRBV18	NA	ASSPYSREQY
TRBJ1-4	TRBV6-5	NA	ASSYSDRVNEKLF
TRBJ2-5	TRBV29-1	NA	SVEYQRKETQY
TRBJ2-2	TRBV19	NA	ASSISRNTGELF
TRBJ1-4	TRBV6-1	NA	ASSDKRQGQTFNEKLF
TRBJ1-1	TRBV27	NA	ASATGTGLTEAF
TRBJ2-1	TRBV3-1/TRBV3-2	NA	ASSPPPQGVGYNEQF
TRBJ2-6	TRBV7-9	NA	ASSLGGWDRDSGANVLT
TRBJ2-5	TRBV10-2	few	ASSQGARETQY
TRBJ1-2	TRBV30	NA	AWSFGKGYT
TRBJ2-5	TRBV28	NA	ASSSPTVQETQY
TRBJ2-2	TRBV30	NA	AWSTGSNTGELF
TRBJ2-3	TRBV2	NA	ASSGPSPGLGGDTQY
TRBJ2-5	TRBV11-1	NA	ASSLDRAKETQY
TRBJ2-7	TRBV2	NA	ASRTGQTISYEQY
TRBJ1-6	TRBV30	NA	AWSASNSPLH
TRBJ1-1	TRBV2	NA	ASSLLQGPTEAF
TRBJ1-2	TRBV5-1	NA	ASSPMDGHYGYT
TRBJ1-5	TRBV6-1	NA	ASSEGPNQPQH
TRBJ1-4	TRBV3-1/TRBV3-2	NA	ASSRRGEKLF
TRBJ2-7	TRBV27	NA	ASSFYAPRDSYEQY
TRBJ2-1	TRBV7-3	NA	ASSLSGASGGNEQF
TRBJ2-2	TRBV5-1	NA	ASSPGTGIRTNTGELF
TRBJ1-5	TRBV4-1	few	ASSQEDEAFNQPQH
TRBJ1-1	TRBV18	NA	ASSPPMGDYAEAF
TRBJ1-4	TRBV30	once	ACPSGGANEKLF
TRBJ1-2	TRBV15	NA	ATSKGRDYGYT
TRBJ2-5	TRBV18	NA	ASSPSTPATGKETQY
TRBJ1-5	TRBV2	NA	ASSEEGAWGQPQH
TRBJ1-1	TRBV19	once	ASSNRKNTEAF
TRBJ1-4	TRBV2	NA	ASSPRGEKLF
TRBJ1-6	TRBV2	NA	ASSELVSYSPLH
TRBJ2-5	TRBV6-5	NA	ASSGTLQETQY
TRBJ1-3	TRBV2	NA	ASGGYSGNTIY
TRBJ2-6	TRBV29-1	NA	SVLGSGANVLT
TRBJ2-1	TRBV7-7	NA	ASSLDGGVEQF
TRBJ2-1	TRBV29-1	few	SGVPGAYNEQF
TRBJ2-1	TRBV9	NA	ASSVVSGNEQF
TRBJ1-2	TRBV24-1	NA	ATSDPTPQNYGYT
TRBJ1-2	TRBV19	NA	ASSTTGDYGYT
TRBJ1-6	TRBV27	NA	ASSLQGNSPLH
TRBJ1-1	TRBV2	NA	ASSLSRENTEAF
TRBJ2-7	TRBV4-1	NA	ASRQTFGDHEQY